A single TCR beta chain is shown here with its context. These data belong to a study of blood T cell repertoires in COVID-19. Libraries were prepared by immunoSEQ multiplex PCR; TCRdb keeps only in-frame clonotypes and omits some of them. The table records 130,000 to 150,000 clones, around 80% of them present only once. The CDR3 covers 11 residues. Germline V gene data show CDR1 as MNHEY and CDR2 as SVGEGT. Trimming cost V 5 bases and J 10 bases; bases outside gene matches: 2. The sequence derives from a man between 60 and 70 years old with acute or convalescent COVID-19. V usage is TRBV6-2 or TRBV6-3 and J usage is TRBJ2-1; TRBD2 matches 7 bases. Sequences were obtained from peripheral blood. CDR3 protein: CASSQLAEQFF. In nucleotides, the CDR3 is TGTGCCAGCAGTCAACTAGCGGAGCAGTTCTTC.